One and the same sample provided the 29 T cell receptor beta chains below, sequenced in a study of molecular identifiers for immune sequencing clone quantification. One entry per CDR3 protein, called by TCRdb with MiXCR from the PCR reads. The sample has about 500,000 distinct CDR3 sequences, around 21% seen once; the top ten hold roughly 0.81%. The sequenced sample was naive CD8+ T cells from blood, with Jurkat cell RNA spiked in. The sample's subset: FACS-sorted CD8+CD4-CCR7+CD45RA+ naive T cells. The receptors derive from a human donor in good health. Some libraries in this study had Jurkat cell RNA spiked in.

The chain links TRBV4-3 to TRBJ2-7; 8 positions agree with TRBD1. The V segment lost 0 bases and the J segment 4 bases; nucleotides outside the gene matches: 8. In germline, CDR1 is LGHNA, CDR2 YSLEER. The CDR3 length is 16 residues. DNA for the CDR3: TGCGCCAGCAGCCAAGATCGCCCAGGGGGCGCGTACGAGCAGTACTTC. The encoded protein is CASSQDRPGGAYEQYF.

The rearrangement uses TRBV10-1 and TRBJ2-7; a weak D match, TRBD2 (7 bases). The CDR3 runs 14 residues. V lost 8 bases and J lost 5, with 19 bases in between. Germline V gene sequence: CDR1 WNHNN, CDR2 SYGVQD (reference sequence). CDR3 DNA sequence: TGCGCCAGCTTCGACGGGGGGCTTATCAACGAGCAGTACTTC. Protein: CASFDGGLINEQYF.

The chain employs TRBV19 and TRBJ2-2; the D gene could be TRBD1 or TRBD2 (5 bases each). This CDR3 has 17 amino acids. The V end lost 4 bases, the J end lost 4 bases, and 19 bases lay between the germline ends. Germline lookup yields CDR1 LNHDA and CDR2 SQIVND (reference sequence). In DNA form, the CDR3 reads TGTGCCAGTAGTACTTATTCCGGGACCATCAGCACCGGGGAGCTGTTTTTT. As protein: CASSTYSGTISTGELFF.

This chain joins TRBV19 and TRBJ2-7, with a possible D match to TRBD2 (7 bases). V was trimmed by 7 bases and J by 0 bases, leaving 16 bases between them. This CDR3 is 15 amino acids long. Germline-derived CDR1 and CDR2 are LNHDA and SQIVND (reference sequence). The CDR3 sequence is CASTAGDIRSYEQYF. In DNA form, the CDR3 reads TGTGCCAGTACCGCGGGGGACATCCGCTCCTACGAGCAGTACTTC.

This clonotype came up a few times. This chain joins TRBV5-6 and TRBJ2-1; 7 bases agree with TRBD1. The germline V gene encodes CDR1 SGHDT and CDR2 YYEEEE. The CDR3 has 16 amino acids. V was pared by 3 bases and J by 0 bases, with 6 bases of the junction left unmatched. CDR3 bases: TGTGCCAGCAGCTCCGGGACAGTACGCTCCTACAATGAGCAGTTCTTC. Amino acids: CASSSGTVRSYNEQFF.

As to this clonotype: With a much larger clone just one base away, this may be a read error. The V and J genes are TRBV6-1 and TRBJ2-4; TRBD1 aligns across 8 bases. This CDR3 is built from 17 residues. Germline V gives CDR1 MNHNS, CDR2 SASEGT. This CDR3 is CASSISGGGGPKNTQYF. DNA of the CDR3: TGTGCCAGCAGTATTTCAGGGGGCGGAGGGCCCAAAAACACTCAGTACTTC.

The chain is built from TRBV5-6 and TRBJ2-2; D ambiguous. The CDR3 extends over 14 amino acids. Germline CDR1 and CDR2: SGHDT and YYEEEE. Trimming took 0 bases from V and 2 from J, leaving 5 bases between them. The CDR3 DNA reads TGTGCCAGCAGCTTGGTCGCTAACACCGGGGAGCTGTTTTTT. The encoded protein is CASSLVANTGELFF.

Comments on this clonotype: No conserved phenylalanine or tryptophan ends this CDR3, so it is likely a read error. CDR3: CASSIYWGTGGSDNQPQHS. The CDR3 DNA follows: TGTGCCAGCAGCATCTACTGGGGGACAGGGGGCTCCGACAATCAGCCCCAGCATTCT. J is TRBJ1-5 and V is TRBV28; 12 nucleotides align to TRBD1. Germline V gives CDR1 MDHEN, CDR2 SYDVKM. With 6 bases clipped from V and 3 bases from J, the junction kept 15 bases outside the gene matches. The CDR3 sequence is 19 residues long.

Many counts were recorded for this clonotype. The chain has TRBV7-6 and TRBJ2-3, with TRBD1 as a possible D gene (6 bases). The CDR3 has 15 residues. Germline CDR1 SGHVS, CDR2 FNYEAQ. The germline V and J ends were trimmed by 6 bases and 2 bases, with 15 bases remaining between them. The CDR3 DNA sequence: TGTGCCAGCAGGCTCACAGGGTCTATCACAGATACGCAGTATTTT. Amino acid sequence: CASRLTGSITDTQYF.

A remark on this clonotype: A much larger clone differs by one base, so this may be a read error. V gene TRBV28 combines with J gene TRBJ2-2; 14 bases map to TRBD2. The CDR3 has 18 amino acids. Trimming cost V 4 bases and J 6 bases; bases outside gene matches: 10. Germline lookup yields CDR1 MDHEN and CDR2 SYDVKM. CDR3: CASSSRTSGRSQSGELFF. As DNA, the CDR3 is TGTGCCAGCAGTTCAAGGACTAGCGGGAGGTCCCAGTCCGGGGAGCTGTTTTTT.

Only a few counts were recorded for this clonotype. For the CDR3, the DNA is TGTGCCAGCAGCACGGGACACATAAACACTGAAGCTTTCTTT. Amino acids: CASSTGHINTEAFF. The V gene is TRBV5-6, the J gene TRBJ1-1; TRBD1 might be the D (6 bases). V dropped 4 bases and J dropped 2 bases, with 12 bases sitting between them. CDR3 size: 14 residues. Germline V gene lookup returns CDR1 SGHDT and CDR2 YYEEEE.

A few counts support this clonotype. V gene TRBV30 combines with J gene TRBJ1-2; D is undetermined. V lost 1 base to trimming and J lost 4 bases, with 7 bases between them. Germline CDR1 is GTSNPN and CDR2 is SVGIG (reference sequence). The CDR3 covers 12 residues. The CDR3 DNA is TGTGCCTGGAGTGCACGCGTCTATGGCTACACCTTC. Protein product: CAWSARVYGYTF.

This clonotype was counted ten times or more. The chain uses TRBV29-1 and TRBJ1-1; unclear D gene. Germline assignment: CDR1 SQVTM and CDR2 ANQGSEA. Between the trimmed V and J ends, which lost 3 bases and 3 bases, there was a span of 14 bases. The CDR3 contains 14 residues. The CDR3 reads CSVDLASWDTEAFF. As DNA, the CDR3 is TGCAGCGTTGATTTAGCGTCATGGGACACTGAAGCTTTCTTT.

This clonotype was found a few times. This rearrangement joins TRBV13 to TRBJ2-1, with TRBD2 identical over 7 bases. The germline V gene has CDR1 PRHDT and CDR2 FYEKMQ (reference sequence). With 6 bases clipped from V and 7 bases from J, the junction kept 6 bases outside the gene matches. The CDR3 sequence is 13 residues long. CDR3 amino acids: CASSHGGGNEQFF. CDR3 nucleotide sequence: TGTGCCAGCAGTCACGGGGGAGGGAATGAGCAGTTCTTC.

This clonotype was picked up many times. The rearrangement uses TRBV4-1 and TRBJ2-3; 10 bases map to TRBD2. Germline V gene lookup returns CDR1 MGHRA and CDR2 YSYEKL. Losses at the gene ends were 6 bases for V and 3 bases for J; bases not matched to a gene: 3. This CDR3 region has 14 residues. CDR3 sequence (DNA): TGCGCCAGCAGGCTAGCGGGAGAGACAGATACGCAGTATTTT. Translated, it gives CASRLAGETDTQYF.

Of note for this clonotype: This may come from a read error, since a much larger clone is one base off. The chain employs TRBV5-1 and TRBJ1-1; D unresolved. Looked up from germline, CDR1 is SGHRS and CDR2 is YFSETQ. This CDR3 contains 12 residues. Trimming cost V 2 bases and J 3 bases, with 5 bases left between them. CDR3 in amino acids: CASSFDDTEAFF. The CDR3 DNA follows: TGCGCCAGCAGCTTTGACGACACTGAAGCTTTCTTT.

For this clonotype: A read error may be the cause here, since a much bigger clone is one base away. The chain recombines TRBV4-3 with TRBJ2-7; D is ambiguous. CDR3 size: 13 residues. Trimming removed 4 bases at V and 4 bases at J, with 11 bases between. CDR1 LGHNA and CDR2 YSLEER come from the germline V gene. In nucleotides, the CDR3 is TGCGCCAGCAGCCGAGGCCGTAGGTACGAGCAGTACTTC. Encoded protein: CASSRGRRYEQYF.

A remark on this clonotype: It may be a read error: a sequence one base away is much more abundant. The V gene is TRBV9, the J gene TRBJ2-5; D may match TRBD1 or TRBD2 (5 bases each). V dropped 0 bases and J dropped 0 bases, with 9 bases sitting between them. Germline V gene data show CDR1 as SGDLS and CDR2 as YYNGEE. CDR3 length equals 15 residues. CDR3 region: CASSVGGADQETQYF. The CDR3 region has the DNA TGTGCCAGCAGCGTAGGAGGGGCCGACCAAGAGACCCAGTACTTC.

The chain employs TRBV29-1 and TRBJ2-2; TRBD1 agrees at 12 bases. The CDR3 spans 17 residues. V trimming: 2 bases; J trimming: 0 bases; junction bases outside the gene matches: 4. Germline V CDR1 and CDR2: SQVTM, ANQGSEA. The CDR3, as DNA: TGCAGCGTTGAACTTGGGACAGGGGGCCCGAACACCGGGGAGCTGTTTTTT. Its translation is CSVELGTGGPNTGELFF.

This clonotype was seen many times. The V gene is TRBV5-8, the J gene TRBJ2-3; 11 nucleotides match TRBD1. V trimming: 4 bases; J trimming: 2 bases; junction bases outside the gene matches: 9. The germline CDR1 and CDR2 sequences are SGHTS and YDEGEE. The CDR3 totals 17 residues. CDR3 region: CASSTGQGAIFTDTQYF. In nucleotides, the CDR3 is TGTGCCAGCAGCACAGGACAGGGGGCAATTTTCACAGATACGCAGTATTTT.

Of note for this clonotype: Being one base from a much bigger clone, this may be a read error. The V gene is TRBV7-2, the J gene TRBJ2-7; D gene uncertain. Germline CDR1 and CDR2: SGHTA and FQGNSA. The length of the CDR3 is 15 residues. The CDR3 DNA reads TGTGCCAGCTGCTTGGACCCAGCAAGCTCCTACGAGCAGTACTTC. The encoded protein is CASCLDPASSYEQYF. The whole variable domain, filled in from reference TRBV7-2 and TRBJ2-7, reads GAGVSQSPSNKVTEKGKDVELRCDPISGHTALYWYRQSLGQGLEFLIYFQGNSAPDKSGLPSDRFSAERTGGSVSTLTIQRTQQEDSAVYLCASCLDPASSYEQYFGPGTRLTVT.

Worth noting for this clonotype: No conserved phenylalanine or tryptophan ends this CDR3, so it is likely a read error. The chain uses TRBV12-3 or TRBV12-4 and TRBJ2-1, with 9 bases fitting TRBD1. Trimming at V came to 2 bases and at J to 0 bases, leaving 8 bases not matched to a gene. This CDR3 has 18 amino acids. The CDR3 here is CASSLKGQGLSSYNEQFS. CDR3 coding DNA: TGTGCCAGCAGTTTAAAGGGACAGGGACTAAGCTCCTACAATGAGCAGTTCTCC.

In this sample, this clonotype turned up a few times. This chain connects TRBV6-2 or TRBV6-3 to TRBJ1-1, with D possibly being TRBD1 (5 bases). Germline CDR1 MNHEY, CDR2 SVGEGT. CDR3 length: 14 amino acids. Trimming shortened V by 7 bases and J by 7 bases, and 19 bases separated the two germline ends. In DNA form, the CDR3 reads TGTGCCAGCACTTTATGGGAGACAGTGAATGAAGCTTTCTTT. It yields the protein CASTLWETVNEAFF.

This clonotype has a count of ten or more. This chain joins TRBV29-1 and TRBJ2-7; TRBD1 might be the D (5 bases). The ends were cut back, 7 bases at V and 0 bases at J, with 13 bases in the middle. The CDR3 totals 13 residues. Looked up from germline, CDR1 is SQVTM and CDR2 is ANQGSEA. In DNA, the CDR3 is TGCAGCGCCGCGGACACGTACTCCTACGAGCAGTACTTC. Residues: CSAADTYSYEQYF.

This chain links TRBV6-2 or TRBV6-3 with TRBJ1-2, with D hard to call. CDR3 size: 14 residues. Trimming took off 2 bases at V and 3 bases at J, with 10 bases between the two ends. CDR1 MNHEY and CDR2 SVGEGT come from the germline V gene. For the CDR3, the DNA is TGTGCCAGCAGTTACCATACATACGACTATGGCTACACCTTC. It is translated as CASSYHTYDYGYTF.

A note on this clonotype: A clone one base away is much larger, so this may be a read error. CDR3 coding DNA: TGTGCCAGCAGCTTGAGCTGGCCCGTCGAGCAGTACTTC. Residues: CASSLSWPVEQYF. This rearrangement joins TRBV5-6 to TRBJ2-7; D is unclear. Trimming left V 1 base short and J 6 bases short, with 11 bases between. The CDR3 runs 13 residues. Germline CDR1 reads SGHDT; CDR2 reads YYEEEE.

This clonotype was recorded a few times. The chain uses TRBV20-1 and TRBJ1-2; D call uncertain. There are 14 residues in the CDR3. The V gene lost 4 bases and the J gene lost 4 bases, with 16 bases spanning the gap. Germline V gene lookup returns CDR1 DFQATT and CDR2 SNEGSKA (reference sequence). CDR3 in amino acids: CSAKDLSMVYGYTF. In DNA form, the CDR3 reads TGCAGTGCTAAGGACCTCTCTATGGTCTATGGCTACACCTTC.

V and J are TRBV28 and TRBJ2-7; 12 positions match TRBD2. Germline CDR1 reads MDHEN; CDR2 reads SYDVKM. J lost 4 bases, V lost 7 bases, and 8 bases had no gene match. The CDR3 length is 15 residues. CDR3 sequence (DNA): TGTGCCAGCACCCTTACTAGCGGGAGGTCGTACGAGCAGTACTTC. Translation gives CASTLTSGRSYEQYF.

Ten or more counts support this clonotype. This chain connects TRBV5-1 to TRBJ1-1; D is ambiguous. V lost 0 bases to trimming and J lost 0 bases, with 3 bases between them. The germline CDR1 and CDR2 sequences are SGHRS and YFSETQ. This CDR3 contains 13 residues. CDR3 sequence: CASSLDMNTEAFF. The CDR3 bases are TGCGCCAGCAGCTTGGACATGAACACTGAAGCTTTCTTT.